Listed here is a single T cell receptor beta chain. Its antigen remains unidentified. This sample was taken from a study of cytomegalovirus exposure and HLA in healthy donors. Assay: immunoSEQ multiplex PCR; the TCRdb copy retains only in-frame clones and omits some. The sample lists about 340,000 clones; around 86% were seen once. Findings and caveats of the study: A few chains linked to CMV were shown in vitro to be specific for CMV antigens.

The CDR3 consists of 16 residues. V was pared by 5 bases and J by 3 bases, with 18 bases between. CDR1 and CDR2 from the germline V gene are SGHTA and FQGNSA. The sequence came from a woman younger than 35 in good health and CMV-seronegative. Sequencing was carried out using PBMCs. This chain links TRBV7-2 with TRBJ2-3, with D maybe TRBD1 (6 bases). DNA of the CDR3: TGTGCCAGCAGCCGACAGGTAACGGCCCAGACAGATACGCAGTATTTT. Translated: CASSRQVTAQTDTQYF.